The 24 T cell receptor beta chains reported below all come from one sample, sequenced in a study of shared clonotypes between healthy human individuals. Sequenced by immunoSEQ multiplex PCR; TCRdb stores in-frame clones only, minus some. The sample contains millions of clones, 80% to 95% of which appear only once. The sample taken for sequencing was naive CD4+ T cells from PBMCs. Documented subset: CD45RA+ positively selected. Receptor source: a man aged 18 to 29 in good health. Some clones in this sample may be carry-over from other donors' samples.

The chain has TRBV5-6 and TRBJ2-7; TRBD2 might be the D (5 bases). V was clipped by 3 bases and J by 2 bases, with 18 bases between them. Germline assignment: CDR1 SGHDT and CDR2 YYEEEE. CDR3 length: 16 amino acids. The CDR3 loop reads CASSSAAGGPTYEQYF. CDR3 coding DNA: TGTGCCAGCAGCTCGGCGGCCGGAGGCCCTACCTACGAGCAGTACTTC.

This clone was seen a single time. This sequence joins TRBV15 and TRBJ2-1; 7 positions match TRBD2. With V trimmed by 0 bases and J by 0 bases, 5 bases remained unmatched. This CDR3 spans 17 amino acids. Germline CDR1 is LNHNV and CDR2 is YYDKDF (reference sequence). The CDR3 DNA reads TGTGCCACCAGCAGAGATTTCTTAGCGGGCTCCTACAATGAGCAGTTCTTC. Translated: CATSRDFLAGSYNEQFF.

This chain connects TRBV5-1 to TRBJ2-1; no reliable D call. CDR1 and CDR2 (germline): SGHRS, YFSETQ. The CDR3 is 15 amino acids. The V end was cut by 5 bases, the J end by 0 bases, with 12 bases between. Here the CDR3 DNA reads TGCGCCAGCAGTCCGACGGTTAGCTCCTACAATGAGCAGTTCTTC. Its protein is CASSPTVSSYNEQFF.

A single count supports this clone. This sequence joins TRBV18 and TRBJ2-5, with a tentative D call TRBD1 (5 bases). Per germline, CDR1 KGHSH and CDR2 LQKENI. CDR3 length: 13 amino acids. V was cut by 6 bases and J by 3 bases, with 11 bases left in between. The CDR3 loop reads CASSIDREETQYF. The DNA of the CDR3 is TGTGCCAGCTCTATTGACAGAGAAGAGACCCAGTACTTC.

Details on this clone: Other nucleotide sequences in the sample specify the same CDR3. The chain couples TRBV25-1 to TRBJ1-2; the D gene is possibly TRBD1 (5 bases). The V end lost 3 bases, the J end lost 4 bases, and 9 bases lay between the germline ends. This CDR3 has 13 residues. Germline V lookup: CDR1 MGHDK, CDR2 SYGVNS. The CDR3, as DNA: TGTGCCAGCAGTGAGGGGGGGGGCTATGGCTACACCTTC. This sequence encodes CASSEGGGYGYTF.

About this clone itself: The same CDR3 also results from other DNA sequences found in this sample. J is TRBJ2-7 and V is TRBV5-1; the D is unclear. The ends were cut back, 1 base at V and 0 bases at J, with 2 bases in the middle. Germline-derived CDR1 and CDR2 are SGHRS and YFSETQ. The CDR3 contains 12 residues. For the CDR3, the DNA is TGCGCCAGCAGCTTGAGCTCCTACGAGCAGTACTTC. Its protein product is CASSLSSYEQYF. The full variable domain, completed using reference TRBV5-1 and TRBJ2-7, is KAGVTQTPRYLIKTRGQQVTLSCSPISGHRSVSWYQQTPGQGLQFLFEYFSETQRNKGNFPGRFSGRQFSNSRSEMNVSTLELGDSALYLCASSLSSYEQYFGPGTRLTVT.

V and J are TRBV28 and TRBJ1-2, with D unresolved. Germline-derived CDR1 and CDR2 are MDHEN and SYDVKM. The CDR3 has 13 amino acids. The ends were cut back, 6 bases at V and 6 bases at J, with 14 bases in the middle. The CDR3 DNA reads as TGTGCCAGCAGCCCGGTCCGTCGTGATGGCTACACCTTC. Residues: CASSPVRRDGYTF.

This clone was seen once. The chain uses TRBV7-9 and TRBJ1-2, with D maybe TRBD1 (5 bases). Germline CDR1 is SEHNR and CDR2 is FQNEAQ (reference sequence). V lost 1 base and J 0 bases, leaving 15 bases between the germline ends. The CDR3 contains 17 residues. CDR3 sequence: CASSLDWGPRTNYGYTF. For the CDR3, the DNA is TGTGCCAGCAGCTTAGATTGGGGCCCAAGAACTAACTATGGCTACACCTTC.

V usage is TRBV5-1 and J usage is TRBJ2-1; D ambiguous. V was pared by 0 bases and J by 1 base, with 11 bases between. This CDR3 contains 16 residues. Germline-derived CDR1 and CDR2 are SGHRS and YFSETQ. In DNA form, the CDR3 reads TGCGCCAGCAGCTTGGGTCGGCGGCCTTCCTACAATGAGCAGTTCTTC. Its protein is CASSLGRRPSYNEQFF.

CDR3 loop: CASSWGQTGELFF. For the CDR3, the DNA is TGTGCCAGCAGCTGGGGACAGACCGGGGAGCTGTTTTTT. V usage is TRBV5-4 and J usage is TRBJ2-2; TRBD1 matches 7 bases. The CDR3 is 13 residues long. Germline V gives CDR1 SGHNT, CDR2 YYREEE (reference sequence). V gave up 3 bases and J gave up 5 bases; unmatched junction bases: 1. Complete variable domain (other parts from reference TRBV5-4 and TRBJ2-2): ETGVTQSPTHLIKTRGQQVTLRCSSQSGHNTVSWYQQALGQGPQFIFQYYREEENGRGNFPPRFSGLQFPNYSSELNVNALELDDSALYLCASSWGQTGELFFGEGSRLTVL.

This clone appeared a single time. The same CDR3 arises from other DNA sequences in this sample as well. The CDR3 region has the DNA TGTGCCAGCAGTCTCGGGGGGGCGGGAGCAGATACGCAGTATTTT. Encoded protein: CASSLGGAGADTQYF. The V gene is TRBV28, the J gene TRBJ2-3; 8 bases fit TRBD2. The V gene end was trimmed by 5 bases and the J gene end by 4 bases; junction bases not matched to a gene: 8. This CDR3 is 15 amino acids long. The V gene's germline CDR1 is MDHEN and CDR2 SYDVKM.

This clone has only one observation. The chain uses TRBV28 and TRBJ2-7; D is unclear. The length of the CDR3 is 16 residues. Germline loops: CDR1 MDHEN, CDR2 SYDVKM. V was pared by 1 base and J by 2 bases, with 15 bases between. The CDR3 reads CASSLYGPPGTYEQYF. CDR3 sequence (DNA): TGTGCCAGCAGTTTATACGGCCCCCCGGGCACCTACGAGCAGTACTTC.

The gene calls are TRBV7-3 and TRBJ2-6; D is uncertain. The CDR3 is 15 residues long. Trimming stripped 5 bases from V and 0 bases from J, with 8 bases between. CDR1 SGHTA and CDR2 FQGTGA come from the germline V gene. Here the CDR3 reads CASSPRLSGANVLTF. The CDR3 nucleotides read TGTGCCAGCAGCCCCCGGCTCTCTGGGGCCAACGTCCTGACTTTC.

This chain links TRBV7-3 with TRBJ2-1, with 8 bases lining up with TRBD2. The CDR3 has 15 amino acids. Germline V lookup: CDR1 SGHTA, CDR2 FQGTGA. The trim removed 5 bases at V and 1 base at J, leaving 4 bases unmatched. CDR3 loop: CASSTGGVSYNEQFF. The CDR3, as DNA: TGTGCCAGCAGCACCGGGGGGGTGTCCTACAATGAGCAGTTCTTC.

J is TRBJ2-1 and V is TRBV2; 11 bases fit TRBD2. The CDR3 loop spans 17 amino acids. V lost 5 bases and J lost 4; bases outside the gene matches: 10. Per germline, CDR1 SNHLY and CDR2 FYNNEI. The chain's CDR3 is CASSFRLAGITYNEQFF. Here the CDR3 DNA reads TGTGCCAGCAGTTTTAGACTAGCGGGGATTACATACAATGAGCAGTTCTTC.

On this clone: Other DNA sequences in the same sample also yield this CDR3. The chain links TRBV7-9 to TRBJ2-7, with 8 nucleotides matching TRBD1. V lost 5 bases and J lost 3; bases outside the gene matches: 6. This CDR3 comprises 14 residues. Germline V gives CDR1 SEHNR, CDR2 FQNEAQ (reference sequence). CDR3: CASSPRTGSYEQYF. Here the CDR3 DNA reads TGTGCCAGCAGCCCCCGGACAGGGAGCTACGAGCAGTACTTC.

The CDR3 nucleotides read TGTGCCAGCAGTTCGATTGGGGCGAACACCGGGGAGCTGTTTTTT. Amino acid sequence: CASSSIGANTGELFF. The V gene is TRBV6-6, the J gene TRBJ2-2; no clear D gene. Trimming left V 4 bases short and J 0 bases short, with 9 bases between. Germline V lookup: CDR1 MNHNY, CDR2 SVGAGI (reference sequence). The CDR3 is 15 residues long.

This clone was picked up one time. V gene TRBV30 combines with J gene TRBJ2-7; 8 nucleotides match TRBD2. This CDR3 spans 14 amino acids. The trim removed 3 bases at V and 2 bases at J, leaving 6 bases unmatched. Germline-derived CDR1 and CDR2 are GTSNPN and SVGIG (reference sequence). CDR3 sequence reads: CAWSRAGLAYEQYF. Written as DNA, the CDR3 is TGTGCCTGGAGCCGGGCGGGACTAGCCTACGAGCAGTACTTC. Full variable domain (outside the CDR3, taken from reference TRBV30 and TRBJ2-7): SQTIHQWPATLVQPVGSPLSLECTVEGTSNPNLYWYRQAAGRGLQLLFYSVGIGQISSEVPQNLSASRPQDRQFILSSKKLLLSDSGFYLCAWSRAGLAYEQYFGPGTRLTVT.

V and J are TRBV7-8 and TRBJ1-2, with D uncertain. Germline V gene data show CDR1 as SGHVS and CDR2 as FQNEAQ. Trimming removed 5 bases from V and 4 bases from J, with 14 bases in between. The CDR3 has 14 amino acids. The CDR3 is CASSDLVNSYGYTF. The CDR3 nucleotides read TGTGCCAGCAGCGACCTGGTGAATAGCTATGGCTACACCTTC.

The chain joins TRBV5-4 to TRBJ1-2; possibly TRBD1 for D (5 bases). Looked up from germline, CDR1 is SGHNT and CDR2 is YYREEE (reference sequence). The germline V and J ends were trimmed by 0 bases and 4 bases, with 13 bases remaining between them. The CDR3 covers 15 residues. This CDR3 is CASSLAVGGGYGYTF. The CDR3 region has the DNA TGTGCCAGCAGCTTGGCCGTCGGGGGTGGCTATGGCTACACCTTC.

This chain joins TRBV21-1 and TRBJ2-4; TRBD2 is the table's D call, not checked against the DNA. TRBV21-1 has pseudogene status. There are 23 residues in the CDR3. Here the CDR3 reads CASNRTCGTSGIHHLLAKNIQYF. CDR3 nucleotide sequence: TGTGCCAGCAACCGAACATGCGGGACTAGCGGGATCCACCATCTTCTAGCCAAAAACATTCAGTACTTC.

This chain uses TRBV5-8 with TRBJ2-4; the D gene is possibly TRBD2 (5 bases). Germline values: CDR1 SGHTS, CDR2 YDEGEE. Trimming removed 0 bases from V and 2 bases from J, with 9 bases in between. The CDR3 runs 15 residues. The CDR3 nucleotides read TGTGCCAGCAGCTTGGCCGGGGAGACCAAAAACATTCAGTACTTC. Translation gives CASSLAGETKNIQYF.

V and J are TRBV15 and TRBJ2-2; D remains ambiguous. Trimming left V 3 bases short and J 1 base short, with 9 bases between. The CDR3 is 15 residues long. Germline V gene lookup returns CDR1 LNHNV and CDR2 YYDKDF (reference sequence). For the CDR3, the DNA is TGTGCCACCAGCAGGCGCAACTTGAACACCGGGGAGCTGTTTTTT. Its protein is CATSRRNLNTGELFF. Complete variable domain (other parts from reference TRBV15 and TRBJ2-2): DAMVIQNPRYQVTQFGKPVTLSCSQTLNHNVMYWYQQKSSQAPKLLFHYYDKDFNNEADTPDNFQSRRPNTSFCFLDIRSPGLGDTAMYLCATSRRNLNTGELFFGEGSRLTVL.

The V gene is TRBV11-3, the J gene TRBJ2-7; TRBD1 agrees at 9 bases. With V trimmed by 2 bases and J by 5 bases, 4 bases remained unmatched. Germline CDR1 reads SGHNT; CDR2 reads YENEEA. CDR3 length: 14 amino acids. DNA of the CDR3: TGTGCCAGCAGCTTACCGGGACAGGGTAACGAGCAGTACTTC. It encodes CASSLPGQGNEQYF.